The next 23 T cell receptor beta chains were all read from a single sample in a study of T cells in Graves' hyperthyroidism and ophthalmopathy. The TCR beta CDR3 regions underwent amplification using RNA transcripts as the source. When the TCR CDR3 underwent first-round RT-PCR, the HTBI primer set was used. In TCRdb, the multiplex PCR reads were re-called with MiXCR into one record per CDR3 protein. The data show some 570,000 distinct CDR3 sequences, with approximately 15% seen just once and roughly 7.7% held by the top ten. The specimen sequenced was blood. The receptors originated from a woman between 18 and 29 years old with Graves' ophthalmopathy.

The chain is built from TRBV7-9 and TRBJ1-5, with D perhaps matching TRBD1 (6 bases). Germline V gives CDR1 SEHNR, CDR2 FQNEAQ (reference sequence). The CDR3 loop spans 15 amino acids. Trimming left V 1 base short and J 4 bases short, with 11 bases between. CDR3 DNA: TGTGCCAGCAGCTTAGACGGACAGCCTAATCAGCCCCAGCATTTT. Its protein product is CASSLDGQPNQPQHF.

Many counts were recorded for this clonotype. J is TRBJ2-5 and V is TRBV6-1, with TRBD1 as a possible D gene (5 bases). The CDR3 extends over 14 amino acids. Germline V gives CDR1 MNHNS, CDR2 SASEGT. Trimming took off 2 bases at V and 5 bases at J, with 12 bases between the two ends. The CDR3 sequence: CASSERGGRETQYF. CDR3 coding DNA: TGTGCCAGCAGTGAAAGGGGCGGACGGGAGACCCAGTACTTC.

There are a few counts of this clonotype. The chain has TRBV13 and TRBJ2-3; TRBD2 matches 7 bases. V was clipped by 4 bases and J by 4 bases; unmatched bases: 14. Per the germline V gene, CDR1 is PRHDT and CDR2 is FYEKMQ (reference sequence). The CDR3 length is 17 residues. CDR3 DNA: TGTGCCAGCAGCTCAACCCTAAGCGGGATTGGGTCAGATACGCAGTATTTT. This gives the protein CASSSTLSGIGSDTQYF.

This clonotype was observed many times. As DNA, the CDR3 is TGTGCCAGCAGTTTCTCGACAGGACGGAATGAAAAACTGTTTTTT. This translates into CASSFSTGRNEKLFF. The chain couples TRBV28 to TRBJ1-4, with D maybe TRBD1 (6 bases). CDR1 and CDR2 from the germline V gene are MDHEN and SYDVKM. V was pared by 3 bases and J by 5 bases, with 13 bases between. The CDR3 consists of 15 residues.

In its sample, this clonotype was seen a few times. V gene TRBV9 combines with J gene TRBJ2-3; tentative D call: TRBD1 (6 bases). The V end lost 3 bases, the J end lost 1 base, and 12 bases lay between the germline ends. Germline V CDR1 and CDR2: SGDLS, YYNGEE. CDR3 length: 15 residues. As DNA, the CDR3 is TGTGCCAGCAGCGCCGAGGGACAACGCACAGATACGCAGTATTTT. It translates to CASSAEGQRTDTQYF. The variable domain in full, with the rest retrieved from reference TRBV9 and TRBJ2-3, is DSGVTQTPKHLITATGQRVTLRCSPRSGDLSVYWYQQSLDQGLQFLIQYYNGEERAKGNILERFSAQQFPDLHSELNLSSLELGDSALYFCASSAEGQRTDTQYFGPGTRLTVL.

The rearrangement joins TRBV19 to TRBJ1-6; D not certain. Germline V gene sequence: CDR1 LNHDA, CDR2 SQIVND (reference sequence). Trimming removed 4 bases at V and 10 bases at J, with 14 bases between. The CDR3 covers 14 residues. For the CDR3, the DNA is TGTGCCAGTAGTAGCCGACCTGGTGGATCACCCCTCCACTTT. Translation: CASSSRPGGSPLHF.

This clonotype was detected ten times or more. The V gene is TRBV30, the J gene TRBJ1-5; 7 nucleotides line up with TRBD1. CDR1 and CDR2 (germline): GTSNPN, SVGIG (reference sequence). This CDR3 is 14 amino acids long. J gave up 5 bases and V 5 bases, and 9 bases lay outside the gene matches. CDR3 DNA sequence: TGTGCCTGGGGTGAGGGGGCGGCGGATCAGCCCCAGCATTTT. It yields the protein CAWGEGAADQPQHF.

The chain uses TRBV7-9 and TRBJ2-5; no definite D call. Trimming removed 2 bases at V and 5 bases at J, with 24 bases between. CDR3 length: 18 amino acids. CDR1 SEHNR and CDR2 FQNEAQ come from the germline V gene (reference sequence). CDR3 region: CASSLRCQAPPLGETQYF. CDR3 in DNA: TGTGCCAGCAGCTTACGATGCCAAGCCCCCCCCCTCGGTGAGACCCAGTACTTC.

In this sample, this clonotype turned up many times. The chain recombines TRBV7-2 with TRBJ2-2; D uncertain. CDR1 SGHTA and CDR2 FQGNSA come from the germline V gene. V was shortened by 0 bases and J by 2 bases, with 7 bases between the two germline ends. The CDR3 contains 15 residues. CDR3 sequence (DNA): TGTGCCAGCAGCTTAGCGACTTACAACACCGGGGAGCTGTTTTTT. Protein: CASSLATYNTGELFF.

This clonotype was seen a few times. The chain employs TRBV28 and TRBJ2-2, with unresolved D. Germline assignment: CDR1 MDHEN and CDR2 SYDVKM. The CDR3 extends over 12 amino acids. The germline V and J ends were trimmed by 8 bases and 6 bases, with 10 bases remaining between them. The CDR3 sequence is CASGAVAGELFF. The DNA of the CDR3 is TGTGCCAGCGGAGCCGTTGCCGGGGAGCTGTTTTTT.

This clonotype has ten or more counts. This sequence joins TRBV13 and TRBJ2-2; the D gene is possibly TRBD2 (5 bases). V lost 9 bases, J lost 4 bases, and 12 bases lay in between. Germline assignment: CDR1 PRHDT and CDR2 FYEKMQ (reference sequence). This CDR3 has 13 amino acids. The CDR3 sequence: CASSGLGTGELFF. The CDR3, as DNA: TGTGCCAGTTCGGGGTTGGGCACCGGGGAGCTGTTTTTT.

The sample holds many counts of this clonotype. The chain employs TRBV7-8 and TRBJ2-7; D is unresolved. Germline V gene sequence: CDR1 SGHVS, CDR2 FQNEAQ. The CDR3 loop spans 16 amino acids. V dropped 1 base and J dropped 0 bases, with 13 bases sitting between them. DNA for the CDR3: TGTGCCAGCAGCTTAGTAAGACTTAAAAGCTCCTACGAGCAGTACTTC. Protein sequence: CASSLVRLKSSYEQYF. Full variable domain (missing parts from reference TRBV7-8 and TRBJ2-7): GAGVSQSPRYKVAKRGQDVALRCDPISGHVSLFWYQQALGQGPEFLTYFQNEAQLDKSGLPSDRFFAERPEGSVSTLKIQRTQQEDSAVYLCASSLVRLKSSYEQYFGPGTRLTVT.

This clonotype was seen at least ten times. The chain recombines TRBV7-9 with TRBJ2-1; 8 bases map to TRBD1. J gave up 2 bases and V 5 bases, and 11 bases lay outside the gene matches. Germline V gene lookup returns CDR1 SEHNR and CDR2 FQNEAQ (reference sequence). The CDR3 loop spans 17 amino acids. CDR3 in DNA: TGTGCCAGCAGCGTAGTCCCGGACAGGGACACCTACAATGAGCAGTTCTTC. This sequence encodes CASSVVPDRDTYNEQFF.

There are many counts of this clonotype. The chain employs TRBV12-3 or TRBV12-4 and TRBJ2-3; TRBD1 matches at 7 bases. CDR3 length: 15 residues. J gave up 2 bases and V 3 bases, and 5 bases lay outside the gene matches. The CDR3 is CASSFGQADTDTQYF. DNA for the CDR3: TGTGCCAGCAGTTTCGGACAGGCAGACACAGATACGCAGTATTTT.

This clonotype was found many times. The V call is TRBV9, the J call TRBJ2-7; D possibly uses TRBD1 or TRBD2 (7 bases each). Per the germline V gene, CDR1 is SGDLS and CDR2 is YYNGEE. This CDR3 spans 14 amino acids. Trimming removed 0 bases from V and 7 bases from J, with 14 bases in between. Written as DNA, the CDR3 is TGTGCCAGCAGCGTAGCAGGGGGAGGGGGTGAGCAGTACTTC. Translating it yields CASSVAGGGGEQYF.

This clonotype was detected many times. J is TRBJ2-3 and V is TRBV12-3 or TRBV12-4, with 8 bases that match TRBD2. V gave up 7 bases and J gave up 2 bases; unmatched junction bases: 14. The CDR3 loop spans 17 amino acids. DNA of the CDR3: TGTGCCAGCACCAGCGGGGGAGGGCCTGGGTCCACAGATACGCAGTATTTT. It yields the protein CASTSGGGPGSTDTQYF.

The chain joins TRBV27 to TRBJ1-2; no clear D gene. V lost 0 bases and J lost 7, with 21 bases in between. This CDR3 region has 17 residues. Germline V gene data show CDR1 as MNHEY and CDR2 as SMNVEV (reference sequence). CDR3 DNA: TGTGCCAGCAGTTTATCGCTAATCGCCTCGGTCATGTCTGGCTACACCTTC. Translated: CASSLSLIASVMSGYTF.

This clonotype came up many times. The chain has TRBV9 and TRBJ1-1; TRBD1 might be the D (5 bases). The CDR3 totals 14 residues. The V and J ends lost 4 bases and 5 bases respectively, with 15 bases between them. Germline assignment: CDR1 SGDLS and CDR2 YYNGEE. The DNA for the CDR3 is TGTGCCAGCAGCCCGGGGACGGTGGAGACTGAAGCTTTCTTT. Amino acids: CASSPGTVETEAFF.

This clonotype occurred many times. This chain joins TRBV7-8 and TRBJ1-5; 9 bases align to TRBD1. Losses at the gene ends were 6 bases for V and 6 bases for J; bases not matched to a gene: 6. Germline lookup yields CDR1 SGHVS and CDR2 FQNEAQ. This CDR3 region has 14 residues. This CDR3 is CASRLTGGGQPQHF. DNA of the CDR3: TGTGCCAGCAGACTGACAGGGGGAGGTCAGCCCCAGCATTTT. Using reference TRBV7-8 and TRBJ1-5 for the parts outside the CDR3, the full variable domain is GAGVSQSPRYKVAKRGQDVALRCDPISGHVSLFWYQQALGQGPEFLTYFQNEAQLDKSGLPSDRFFAERPEGSVSTLKIQRTQQEDSAVYLCASRLTGGGQPQHFGDGTRLSIL.

There are many counts of this clonotype. The junction and the germline gene differ at one end; a read error may be behind it. This chain joins TRBV28 and TRBJ2-7; D remains unclear. The CDR3 spans 14 residues. Per germline, CDR1 MDHEN and CDR2 SYDVKM. The DNA of the CDR3 is TGTGCCGGCAGCCTAACATTTTGGGACTACGAGCAGTACTTC. Amino acid sequence: CAGSLTFWDYEQYF.

This clonotype showed up many times. The genes are TRBV7-2 and TRBJ2-1; D is uncertain. The CDR3 is made up of 13 amino acids. Germline V lookup: CDR1 SGHTA, CDR2 FQGNSA. Trimming pared 8 bases from V and 3 bases from J, leaving 11 bases between. CDR3 coding DNA: TGTGCCAGCCGGGCCCGAAACTACAATGAGCAGTTCTTC. It encodes CASRARNYNEQFF. The variable domain in full, with the rest retrieved from reference TRBV7-2 and TRBJ2-1, is GAGVSQSPSNKVTEKGKDVELRCDPISGHTALYWYRQSLGQGLEFLIYFQGNSAPDKSGLPSDRFSAERTGGSVSTLTIQRTQQEDSAVYLCASRARNYNEQFFGPGTRLTVL.

This clonotype was seen a handful of times. J is TRBJ2-2 and V is TRBV6-1, with D perhaps matching TRBD1 (5 bases). Trimming took off 5 bases at V and 4 bases at J, with 23 bases between the two ends. This CDR3 has 18 amino acids. Germline V gives CDR1 MNHNS, CDR2 SASEGT. The DNA for the CDR3 is TGTGCCAGCAGTTTAGGGGATTCTGTGTGGGAATTCACCGGGGAGCTGTTTTTT. Its translation: CASSLGDSVWEFTGELFF.

The chain employs TRBV19 and TRBJ1-6, with D unresolved. The CDR3 totals 14 residues. Per germline, CDR1 LNHDA and CDR2 SQIVND (reference sequence). The V end lost 10 bases, the J end lost 7 bases, and 17 bases lay between the germline ends. CDR3 DNA sequence: TGTGCCACCAACGACAATGAAGGAAATTCACCCCTCCACTTT. It codes for CATNDNEGNSPLHF.